The 27 T cell receptor beta chains below come from one sample, sequenced in a study of shared clonotypes between healthy human individuals. As defined, naive CD8 cells were CD45RO-negative and positively selected for CCR7, with terminally differentiated effector memory CD45RA+ cells excluded. Generated by immunoSEQ multiplex PCR, the TCRdb table keeps only in-frame clones and is missing some. The repertoire holds some 2 million clones, with roughly 95% as singletons. Sequenced: naive CD8+ T cells sorted from blood. The receptors were sampled from a man aged 18 to 29 in good health.

Only one count was recorded for this clone. J is TRBJ2-7 and V is TRBV7-9; a possible D gene is TRBD1 (6 bases). The CDR3 is made up of 14 amino acids. Trimming left V 8 bases short and J 6 bases short, with 20 bases between. Germline CDR1 is SEHNR and CDR2 is FQNEAQ (reference sequence). The DNA of the CDR3 is TGTGCCAGCCGGGACATAAGGAGTTTTACCGAGCAGTACTTC. Translation: CASRDIRSFTEQYF.

The gene calls are TRBV5-4 and TRBJ2-3; 9 bases align to TRBD2. The CDR3 extends over 16 amino acids. Germline CDR1 reads SGHNT; CDR2 reads YYREEE (reference sequence). Germline trimming cut 5 bases from V and 4 bases from J; bases unmatched to any gene: 11. The CDR3 protein is CASRSIAGDGSDTQYF. In DNA form, the CDR3 reads TGTGCCAGCAGGTCGATAGCGGGAGATGGATCAGATACGCAGTATTTT.

This chain connects TRBV2 to TRBJ2-7, with no clear D. This CDR3 contains 17 residues. Germline lookup yields CDR1 SNHLY and CDR2 FYNNEI. V gave up 4 bases and J gave up 3 bases, with 22 bases separating them. The CDR3 protein is CASSVEVPLPVNYEQYF. DNA for the CDR3: TGTGCCAGCAGTGTAGAGGTCCCATTACCCGTGAACTACGAGCAGTACTTC.

V usage is TRBV7-9 and J usage is TRBJ2-2; possibly TRBD2 for D (6 bases). V was clipped by 3 bases and J by 0 bases, with 11 bases between them. The germline gives CDR1 SEHNR, CDR2 FQNEAQ (reference sequence). The CDR3 is 16 residues long. This chain's CDR3 is CASSFPGVTNTGELFF. CDR3 bases: TGTGCCAGCAGCTTCCCGGGGGTCACGAACACCGGGGAGCTGTTTTTT.

Of note for this clone: The same CDR3 arises from other DNA sequences in this sample as well. The chain employs TRBV5-1 and TRBJ2-7; 8 bases map to TRBD2. The germline V gene has CDR1 SGHRS and CDR2 YFSETQ. V trimming: 2 bases; J trimming: 0 bases; junction bases outside the gene matches: 1. The CDR3 extends over 14 amino acids. The chain's CDR3 is CASSFRGGSYEQYF. CDR3 coding DNA: TGCGCCAGCAGCTTCCGGGGGGGCTCCTACGAGCAGTACTTC.

The DNA for the CDR3 is TGTGCCAGCAGCTCCTACAGCGATGACTATGGCTACACCTTC. Encoded protein: CASSSYSDDYGYTF. The chain carries TRBV7-9 and TRBJ1-2; D remains unclear. Per germline, CDR1 SEHNR and CDR2 FQNEAQ (reference sequence). This CDR3 has 14 residues. V was shortened by 4 bases and J by 3 bases, with 12 bases between the two germline ends.

The CDR3 sequence is CASSVTGGAENEQFF. In DNA, the CDR3 is TGTGCCAGCAGTGTTACAGGAGGTGCTGAGAATGAGCAGTTCTTC. The V gene is TRBV6-5, the J gene TRBJ2-1; tentatively, D is TRBD1 or TRBD2 (5 bases each). V lost 5 bases to trimming and J lost 7 bases, with 18 bases between them. Per germline, CDR1 MNHEY and CDR2 SVGAGI. The CDR3 covers 15 residues.

The CDR3 DNA reads as TGCAGCGTCGACCGGGGGAATGGCTACACCTTC. Its translation: CSVDRGNGYTF. The genes are TRBV29-1 and TRBJ1-2; TRBD1 is a possible D gene (5 bases). CDR3 length: 11 amino acids. The germline V and J ends were trimmed by 6 bases and 6 bases, with 11 bases remaining between them. From germline, CDR1 is SQVTM and CDR2 ANQGSEA.

This clone was counted once. The chain is built from TRBV4-1 and TRBJ2-5; 11 nucleotides agree with TRBD1. CDR3 size: 17 residues. The V and J ends lost 4 bases and 0 bases, in that order; junction bases with no gene match: 7. Germline values: CDR1 MGHRA, CDR2 YSYEKL. In DNA, the CDR3 is TGCGCCAGCAGCCTAGGGACAGGGGGACGGGACCAAGAGACCCAGTACTTC. This translates into CASSLGTGGRDQETQYF.

This rearrangement joins TRBV18 to TRBJ2-5; 7 bases match TRBD2. The germline V gene has CDR1 KGHSH and CDR2 LQKENI. This CDR3 spans 15 amino acids. J was trimmed by 2 bases and V by 4 bases; bases with no gene match: 7. The CDR3 bases are TGTGCCAGCTCACTACCCAGGGAGGGGCAAGAGACCCAGTACTTC. Residues: CASSLPREGQETQYF.

This sequence joins TRBV9 and TRBJ1-2, with D possibly matching TRBD1 (6 bases). This CDR3 spans 17 amino acids. Trimming removed 0 bases at V and 6 bases at J, with 21 bases between. Looked up from germline, CDR1 is SGDLS and CDR2 is YYNGEE. Here the CDR3 reads CASSVDFQGPYLDGYTF. Here the CDR3 DNA reads TGTGCCAGCAGCGTAGATTTTCAGGGGCCCTACCTTGATGGCTACACCTTC.

Written as DNA, the CDR3 is TGTGCCAGCAGTGAAGGTCTCAATCAGCCCCAGCATTTT. Translated, it gives CASSEGLNQPQHF. The chain uses TRBV25-1 and TRBJ1-5; D call uncertain. CDR1 is MGHDK and CDR2 is SYGVNS in the germline V gene. This CDR3 contains 13 residues. V gave up 2 bases and J gave up 3 bases, with 5 bases separating them.

This rearrangement joins TRBV4-3 to TRBJ2-3, with D possibly TRBD1 on 5 matching bases. Trimming removed 2 bases at V and 0 bases at J, with 12 bases between. The CDR3 contains 16 residues. The germline gives CDR1 LGHNA, CDR2 YSLEER. This CDR3 reads CASSQRVWTSTDTQYF. DNA of the CDR3: TGCGCCAGCAGCCAAAGAGTTTGGACAAGCACAGATACGCAGTATTTT.

The chain joins TRBV9 to TRBJ2-5; TRBD2 matches at 13 bases. The germline V gene has CDR1 SGDLS and CDR2 YYNGEE. The CDR3 loop spans 19 amino acids. Germline trimming cut 0 bases from V and 2 bases from J; bases unmatched to any gene: 10. CDR3 nucleotides: TGTGCCAGCAGCGTAGGGGTGGGGACTAGCGGGGTCTATCAAGAGACCCAGTACTTC. This sequence encodes CASSVGVGTSGVYQETQYF.

The V call is TRBV10-3, the J call TRBJ2-1; the D gene is possibly TRBD2 (7 bases). Trimming pared 1 base from V and 6 bases from J, leaving 13 bases between. The CDR3 runs to 15 residues. CDR1 is ENHRY and CDR2 is SYGVKD in the germline V gene. This CDR3 is CAISELGGPSNEQFF. The DNA for the CDR3 is TGTGCCATCAGTGAGTTGGGGGGGCCGAGCAATGAGCAGTTCTTC.

This clone was recorded a few times. Other DNA sequences in the sample encode the same CDR3. The chain employs TRBV4-3 and TRBJ2-1; the match to TRBD2 covers 9 bases. CDR3 length: 16 amino acids. J lost 0 bases, V lost 0 bases, and 0 bases had no gene match. CDR1 LGHNA and CDR2 YSLEER come from the germline V gene. The CDR3 coding sequence is TGCGCCAGCAGCCAAGATAGCGGGAGCTCCTACAATGAGCAGTTCTTC. Translation: CASSQDSGSSYNEQFF.

This clone was seen just once. The genes are TRBV5-1 and TRBJ2-7; D tentatively reads TRBD1 or TRBD2 (5 bases each). This CDR3 has 14 residues. Germline assignment: CDR1 SGHRS and CDR2 YFSETQ. The V gene lost 2 bases and the J gene lost 2 bases, with 11 bases spanning the gap. Written as DNA, the CDR3 is TGCGCCAGCAGCTTCCAGGGTAGCGCCTACGAGCAGTACTTC. Translating it yields CASSFQGSAYEQYF.

The chain carries TRBV2 and TRBJ2-1, with 8 bases identical to TRBD1. Germline lookup yields CDR1 SNHLY and CDR2 FYNNEI. The CDR3 totals 18 residues. V trimming: 9 bases; J trimming: 0 bases; junction bases outside the gene matches: 16. In nucleotides, the CDR3 is TGTGCCAGGGACAGGGAGATCAGTAGGGTCACCTCCTACAATGAGCAGTTCTTC. This sequence encodes CARDREISRVTSYNEQFF.

The genes are TRBV7-9 and TRBJ2-1; TRBD1 agrees at 8 bases. The CDR3 is made up of 14 amino acids. The germline V gene encodes CDR1 SEHNR and CDR2 FQNEAQ (reference sequence). V was pared by 5 bases and J by 0 bases, with 0 bases of the junction left unmatched. The CDR3 DNA sequence: TGTGCCAGCAGCACAGGGGGCTCCTACAATGAGCAGTTCTTC. Translated: CASSTGGSYNEQFF.

The chain uses TRBV4-3 and TRBJ2-7, with D hard to call. V lost 0 bases and J lost 4, with 13 bases in between. Germline-derived CDR1 and CDR2 are LGHNA and YSLEER. CDR3 length: 15 amino acids. The CDR3 region has the DNA TGCGCCAGCAGCCAAGACGACGCCAATTCTTACGAGCAGTACTTC. The encoded protein is CASSQDDANSYEQYF.

The V and J genes are TRBV5-6 and TRBJ2-1; weak D call: TRBD2 (6 bases). Per germline, CDR1 SGHDT and CDR2 YYEEEE. V was clipped by 1 base and J by 7 bases, with 15 bases between them. The length of the CDR3 is 15 residues. CDR3 coding DNA: TGTGCCAGCAGCTTGCTCCGGGAGTCGGGGAATGAGCAGTTCTTC. As protein: CASSLLRESGNEQFF.

The chain couples TRBV7-9 to TRBJ2-7, with a tentative D call TRBD2 (5 bases). In germline, CDR1 is SEHNR, CDR2 FQNEAQ (reference sequence). The CDR3 is made up of 13 amino acids. The V and J ends lost 5 bases and 5 bases respectively, with 13 bases between them. The CDR3 reads CASSQLGANEQYF. The CDR3 DNA is TGTGCCAGCAGCCAGTTGGGAGCTAACGAGCAGTACTTC.

The rearrangement links TRBV21-1 to TRBJ1-5; the table's D call of TRBD1 was not tested on the DNA. TRBV21-1 is a documented pseudogene. The CDR3 covers 16 residues. CDR3 nucleotides: TGTGCCAGCAGCAAAGCCGAACAGGGATTGTGCCAGCCCCAGCATTTT. Translated: CASSKAEQGLCQPQHF.

The V and J genes are TRBV11-2 and TRBJ2-7, with 7 bases that match TRBD2. This CDR3 region has 15 residues. Germline V gene lookup returns CDR1 SGHAT and CDR2 FQNNGV. V lost 3 bases, J lost 0 bases, and 5 bases stayed unmatched. CDR3 sequence: CASSFGAGNSYEQYF. In DNA, the CDR3 is TGTGCCAGCAGCTTCGGAGCGGGGAACTCCTACGAGCAGTACTTC.

The chain joins TRBV4-3 to TRBJ1-2; TRBD1 might be the D (6 bases). Per germline, CDR1 LGHNA and CDR2 YSLEER. CDR3 length equals 15 residues. The V end was cut by 2 bases, the J end by 4 bases, with 14 bases between. The CDR3 bases are TGCGCCAGCAGCCAACCGGGGGGGGGCGTCTATGGCTACACCTTC. This codes for CASSQPGGGVYGYTF.

The V and J genes are TRBV10-1 and TRBJ2-1; D is uncertain. In germline, CDR1 is WNHNN, CDR2 SYGVQD (reference sequence). V was clipped by 3 bases and J by 4 bases, with 7 bases between them. The CDR3 length is 13 residues. The CDR3 loop is CASSDWGYNEQFF. The CDR3 region has the DNA TGCGCCAGCAGTGATTGGGGTTACAATGAGCAGTTCTTC.

Notes on this clone: Other DNA sequences from this sample encode an identical CDR3 as well. The chain employs TRBV27 and TRBJ1-1; D uncertain. V was clipped by 2 bases and J by 0 bases, with 7 bases between them. The CDR3 is 14 residues long. Germline assignment: CDR1 MNHEY and CDR2 SMNVEV (reference sequence). The CDR3 sequence: CASSLGSMNTEAFF. DNA for the CDR3: TGTGCCAGCAGTTTAGGCAGCATGAACACTGAAGCTTTCTTT.